A selection of T cell receptor beta chains follows, all from one sample in a study of cytomegalovirus exposure and HLA in healthy donors. Sequenced by immunoSEQ multiplex PCR; TCRdb stores in-frame clones only, minus some. The sample gives about 190,000 clones, around 80% of which show up once; less than 2% is in the top ten. Material: PBMCs. The receptors originated from a man aged 18-30 years in good health and CMV-seronegative. CDR3s include the opening cysteine and the closing phenylalanine or tryptophan. A D gene is named only where the DNA matches it firmly. Size tells how often a clone was seen (once, few, many) or the class of an expanded clone, and some rows leave it out.

cdr3_length,clone_size,v_call,d_call,j_call,cdr3_aa,cdr3_nt
14,-,TRBV28,-,TRBJ1-5,CASSLELSNQPQHF,TGTGCCAGCAGTTTAGAACTGAGCAATCAGCCCCAGCATTTT
14,once,TRBV6-5,TRBD1,TRBJ2-7,CASSYRGQDYEQYF,TGTGCCAGCAGTTACCGGGGACAGGACTACGAGCAGTACTTC
16,once,TRBV16,TRBD2,TRBJ2-1,CASSQALAGDYNEQFF,TGTGCCAGCAGCCAAGCCCTAGCGGGAGACTACAATGAGCAGTTCTTC
14,-,TRBV2,-,TRBJ2-2,CASRLQGNTGELFF,TGTGCCAGCAGACTACAGGGAAACACCGGGGAGCTGTTTTTT
13,-,TRBV6-5,-,TRBJ1-4,CASLDRANEKLFF,TGTGCCAGCCTCGACCGGGCTAATGAAAAACTGTTTTTT
16,-,TRBV5-5,TRBD1,TRBJ2-7,CASSLGTGVYYYEQYF,TGTGCCAGCAGCTTGGGGACAGGGGTTTACTACTACGAGCAGTACTTC
16,-,TRBV27,-,TRBJ2-3,CASSLGAAVSTDTQYF,TGTGCCAGCAGTTTAGGGGCGGCGGTTAGCACAGATACGCAGTATTTT
16,once,TRBV19,-,TRBJ1-5,CASSAGRGISNQPQHF,TGTGCCAGTAGCGCGGGGAGGGGTATTAGCAATCAGCCCCAGCATTTT
12,-,TRBV7-9,-,TRBJ1-1,CASSLGATEAFF,TGTGCCAGCAGCTTAGGAGCCACTGAAGCTTTCTTT
15,-,TRBV29-1,TRBD2,TRBJ2-2,CSAIRLAGGSGELFF,TGCAGCGCGATCCGGCTAGCGGGAGGTTCCGGGGAGCTGTTTTTT
17,-,TRBV5-1,TRBD1,TRBJ1-4,CASSSDRGSPAGEKLFF,TGCGCCAGCAGCTCGGACAGGGGGTCCCCTGCCGGTGAAAAACTGTTTTTT
14,-,TRBV19,TRBD2,TRBJ2-2,CATSTSGLTGELFF,TGTGCCACTTCGACTAGCGGACTCACCGGGGAGCTGTTTTTT
14,-,TRBV6-6,-,TRBJ2-4,CASSRGGLGNIQYF,TGTGCCAGCAGCCGCGGGGGCCTCGGAAACATTCAGTACTTC
16,-,TRBV4-3,TRBD1,TRBJ1-1,CASSRAGGAMNTEAFF,TGCGCCAGCAGCCGAGCAGGGGGCGCGATGAACACTGAAGCTTTCTTT
16,-,TRBV9,-,TRBJ2-3,CASSVEVRGGTDTQYF,TGTGCCAGCAGCGTAGAGGTCCGCGGCGGCACAGATACGCAGTATTTT
17,-,TRBV7-6,TRBD2,TRBJ2-1,CASSWPPRSGGPVEQFF,TGTGCCAGCAGCTGGCCCCCGAGGTCGGGAGGGCCAGTTGAGCAGTTCTTC
22,-,TRBV28,TRBD1,TRBJ1-2,CASSLAGLYQPGQTTFNYGYTF,TGTGCCAGCAGTTTGGCCGGCCTGTATCAACCGGGACAGACAACTTTCAACTATGGCTACACCTTC
15,once,TRBV23-1,TRBD1,TRBJ2-7,CASSIPGTGANEQYF,TGCGCCAGCAGCATCCCTGGGACAGGGGCCAACGAGCAGTACTTC
14,once,TRBV9,TRBD2,TRBJ2-1,CASSVASGRAWQFF,TGTGCCAGCAGCGTAGCTAGCGGGAGGGCCTGGCAGTTCTTC
13,-,TRBV6-1,TRBD1,TRBJ2-7,CASSTDRNYEQYF,TGTGCCAGCAGTACGGACAGGAACTACGAGCAGTACTTC
13,few,TRBV10-3,-,TRBJ1-4,CAISGTSREKLFF,TGTGCCATCAGTGGTACCTCCAGGGAAAAACTGTTTTTT
15,-,TRBV4-1,-,TRBJ2-7,CASSQIPQRDYEQYF,TGCGCCAGCAGCCAAATCCCTCAGAGGGACTACGAGCAGTACTTC
18,-,TRBV5-1,TRBD2,TRBJ2-7,CASSLSWTSGRGLYEQYF,TGCGCCAGCAGCCTATCCTGGACTAGCGGGAGGGGCCTCTACGAGCAGTACTTC
16,-,TRBV13,-,TRBJ2-7,CASSPLTLRGLPEQYF,TGTGCCAGCAGCCCCCTCACGCTGCGGGGGCTTCCGGAGCAGTACTTC
15,-,TRBV5-1,TRBD2,TRBJ2-1,CASSSSGGDYNEQFF,TGCGCCAGCAGCTCTAGCGGGGGGGACTACAATGAGCAGTTCTTC
15,-,TRBV5-1,TRBD1,TRBJ2-1,CASSSRDRGLNEQFF,TGCGCCAGCAGCTCCCGGGACAGGGGGCTTAATGAGCAGTTCTTC
16,-,TRBV19,-,TRBJ1-1,CASSISPFGGDTEAFF,TGTGCCAGTAGTATTTCTCCATTTGGGGGCGACACTGAAGCTTTCTTT
15,once,TRBV11-2,-,TRBJ2-6,CASSSRGSGANVLTF,TGTGCCAGCAGCTCAAGGGGTTCTGGGGCCAACGTCCTGACTTTC
15,-,TRBV7-9,TRBD2,TRBJ2-3,CASSFPTSGQDTQYF,TGTGCCAGCAGCTTTCCCACTAGCGGTCAAGATACGCAGTATTTT
14,-,TRBV28,TRBD1,TRBJ1-2,CASSPLRGIYGYTF,TGTGCCAGCAGCCCACTCAGGGGGATCTATGGCTACACCTTC
13,-,TRBV7-7,-,TRBJ1-1,CASSLTVNTEAFF,TGTGCTAGCAGCTTAACGGTGAACACTGAAGCTTTCTTT
14,few,TRBV6-1,TRBD2,TRBJ2-7,CASRPGGWVGEQYF,TGTGCCAGCAGACCGGGAGGGTGGGTTGGGGAGCAGTACTTC
16,-,TRBV4-1,TRBD2,TRBJ2-7,CASSQALGTNSYEQYF,TGCGCCAGCAGCCAAGCACTCGGGACTAATTCCTACGAGCAGTACTTC
16,-,TRBV25-1,-,TRBJ1-4,CASRRQVPSTNEKLFF,TGTGCCAGCAGACGACAGGTCCCCTCAACTAATGAAAAACTGTTTTTT
17,-,TRBV2,TRBD1,TRBJ2-5,CASSDPAGTGGQETQYF,TGTGCCAGCAGTGATCCCGCGGGGACAGGGGGCCAAGAGACCCAGTACTTC
16,-,TRBV4-3,TRBD2,TRBJ2-1,CASSRNRLAGGNEQFF,TGCGCCAGCAGCCGAAACAGACTAGCGGGAGGCAATGAGCAGTTCTTC
17,-,TRBV11-2,TRBD1,TRBJ2-2,CASSSQPTGANTGELFF,TGTGCCAGCAGCTCCCAACCAACAGGGGCGAACACCGGGGAGCTGTTTTTT
14,-,TRBV4-1,-,TRBJ2-3,CASSQGGMADTQYF,TGCGCCAGCAGCCAAGGCGGGATGGCAGATACGCAGTATTTT
20,-,TRBV5-1,TRBD2,TRBJ2-3,CASSLYQISSGSRSTDTQYF,TGCGCCAGCAGCTTGTACCAGATTAGTAGCGGGTCAAGGAGCACAGATACGCAGTATTTT
14,-,TRBV5-1,-,TRBJ2-7,CASSSTTRGYEQYF,TGCGCCAGCAGTTCCACTACCCGGGGCTACGAGCAGTACTTC
17,-,TRBV23-1,-,TRBJ1-6,CATYTGQGERLNSPLHF,TGCGCCACATATACAGGGCAGGGCGAAAGGTTAAATTCACCCCTCCACTTT
14,-,TRBV19,-,TRBJ1-2,CASSIARDFSGYTF,TGTGCCAGTAGTATAGCCAGGGACTTCAGTGGCTACACCTTC
18,few,TRBV15,TRBD1,TRBJ2-5,CATSILLEDRVLQETQYF,TGTGCCACCAGCATTCTACTCGAGGACAGGGTGTTGCAAGAGACCCAGTACTTC
16,few,TRBV7-2,TRBD2,TRBJ2-7,CASSSSGGGGGGEQYF,TGTGCCAGCAGCTCCTCCGGGGGGGGCGGAGGGGGCGAGCAGTACTTC
13,-,TRBV9,-,TRBJ1-5,CASSVEDRQPQHF,TGTGCCAGCAGCGTAGAAGACAGACAGCCCCAGCATTTT
14,-,TRBV9,-,TRBJ1-2,CASSVSSLLSGYTF,TGTGCCAGCAGCGTAAGTTCACTCCTCTCTGGCTACACCTTC
18,-,TRBV4-1,TRBD2,TRBJ2-3,CASSRQAIPGLAGGAQYF,TGCGCCAGCAGCCGACAAGCGATTCCGGGACTAGCGGGAGGAGCGCAGTATTTT
15,-,TRBV10-1,-,TRBJ1-1,CASSESKRGNTEAFF,TGCGCCAGCAGTGAGTCGAAGAGAGGGAACACTGAAGCTTTCTTT
14,-,TRBV28,-,TRBJ1-2,CASSSSPLNYGYTF,TGTGCCAGCAGTTCGTCCCCCCTTAACTATGGCTACACCTTC
17,-,TRBV2,TRBD1,TRBJ1-4,CANHNRDRGSISEKLFF,TGTGCCAACCACAACCGGGACAGGGGGTCAATAAGCGAAAAACTGTTTTTT
14,-,TRBV7-2,-,TRBJ2-3,CASSLDVQMDTQYF,TGTGCCAGCAGCTTAGATGTTCAGATGGATACGCAGTATTTT
12,few,TRBV5-6,-,TRBJ1-1,CASSLEPLKAFF,TGTGCCAGCAGCTTGGAGCCGCTTAAAGCTTTCTTT
15,-,TRBV7-2,TRBD1,TRBJ1-6,CASSLRQGNNSPLHF,TGTGCCAGCAGCTTACGACAGGGAAATAATTCACCCCTCCACTTT
15,-,TRBV7-2,TRBD2,TRBJ2-1,CASTILAGVGDEQFF,TGTGCCAGCACCATTCTAGCGGGGGTCGGTGATGAGCAGTTCTTC
15,-,TRBV27,-,TRBJ2-7,CASSPTGTPYYEQYF,TGTGCCAGCAGTCCGACCGGGACTCCCTACTACGAGCAGTACTTC
16,few,TRBV5-4,-,TRBJ1-1,CASSLGSNRANTEAFF,TGTGCCAGCAGCTTGGGTAGTAACAGGGCGAACACTGAAGCTTTCTTT
15,-,TRBV2,TRBD1,TRBJ1-1,CASSDRTGPGTEAFF,TGTGCCAGCAGTGATCGGACAGGGCCAGGTACTGAAGCTTTCTTT